What follows is one TCR beta chain and its context. Antigen: not known. Purity exceeded 95% in all sorted populations. The sequenced template was cDNA made from the entire isolated RNA. Sequencing used immunoSEQ multiplex PCR; TCRdb keeps in-frame clones, though not all of them. The table has about 350,000 clones, roughly 21% seen once; the top ten hold under 0.055%. Germline lookup yields CDR1 LNHNV and CDR2 YYDKDF (reference sequence). CDR3 length: 15 residues. This specimen belongs to a study of beta chain features in type 1 diabetes. Regarding the study as a whole: For type 1 diabetes patients, VDJ junctions showed fewer insertions and more deletions. Type 1 diabetes patients had moderately but significantly shorter TCRB CDR3s in all four CD4+ subsets. A closer apparent resemblance between naive, central memory and Treg TCRB repertoires was seen in patients than in healthy donors.

This chain joins TRBV15 and TRBJ2-5; TRBD1 agrees at 11 bases. The J call may be in error: the DNA end matches TRBJ2-7 better. This receptor was obtained from a woman in her late teens or twenties in good health. The material sequenced was naive CD4+ T cells from blood. The CDR3 protein is CATSRDGTGGSEQYF. The DNA for the CDR3 is TGTGCCACCAGCAGAGACGGGACAGGGGGTTCCGAGCAGTACTTC.